This T cell receptor (beta chain) was documented in a study of T-cell memory formation after mild COVID-19. Using its own MiXCR run on the 5' RACE reads, TCRdb lists one record per CDR3 protein. The sample has under 400,000 distinct CDR3 sequences; more than 20% are singletons. Per the germline V gene, CDR1 is SGHDN and CDR2 is FVKESK. The CDR3 loop spans 13 amino acids. This clonotype was counted a few times. The germline gene is not matched at one end of the junction; a read error may be the cause. Sequences were obtained from PBMCs or a T cell subset sorted from them (not recorded which). The rearrangement uses TRBV14 and TRBJ2-1; D possibly corresponds to TRBD2 (5 bases). This receptor was obtained from an adult woman who had mild COVID-19 (a few samples of this study predate the infection). Cell type and time point are not known. In nucleotides, the CDR3 is TGTGCCAGCACCCAAACGGGGTACAATGAGCAGTTCTTC. Amino acids: CASTQTGYNEQFF.